These 10 T cell receptor beta chains were sequenced from one sample in a study of T cell changes during pregnancy in multiple sclerosis (dated by TCRdb to between 2018 and 2020). Libraries were constructed by the immunoSEQ multiplex PCR assay. As stored in TCRdb, this immuneACCESS dataset retains in-frame rearrangements with V and J assigned. A fraction of the clones does not appear; measured against another copy, unresolved V genes explain less than half of the discrepancy, and the remainder lacks a known reason. This sample holds 80,000 to 95,000 clones; 90% to 95% were observed only once. The ten largest account for around 1.1% of the sample. Here the sequenced sample was peripheral blood, taken in the second trimester of pregnancy. All receptors come from a female donor with multiple sclerosis, enrolled in a pregnancy study.

The rearrangement joins TRBV5-1 to TRBJ2-7; a possible D gene is TRBD2 (5 bases). This CDR3 comprises 15 residues. Germline values: CDR1 SGHRS, CDR2 YFSETQ. The V gene lost 4 bases and the J gene lost 0 bases, with 14 bases spanning the gap. The CDR3 DNA reads TGCGCCAGCAGCCCGGGCGGACTGAGCTCCTACGAGCAGTACTTC. The encoded protein is CASSPGGLSSYEQYF.

The chain uses TRBV7-2 and TRBJ2-1; maybe TRBD1 (5 bases). The germline gives CDR1 SGHTA, CDR2 FQGNSA. The CDR3 loop spans 14 amino acids. V was clipped by 2 bases and J by 8 bases, with 13 bases between them. In DNA form, the CDR3 reads TGTGCCAGCAGCTTATCCGCCAGGGTGGATGAGCAGTTCTTC. Its translation is CASSLSARVDEQFF.

The rearrangement joins TRBV5-1 to TRBJ2-7, with 7 bases lining up with TRBD2. This CDR3 is built from 12 residues. Germline lookup yields CDR1 SGHRS and CDR2 YFSETQ. The V segment lost 7 bases and the J segment 7 bases; nucleotides outside the gene matches: 8. This CDR3 is CASRGPGGEQYF. In DNA, the CDR3 is TGCGCCAGCCGGGGTCCGGGGGGTGAGCAGTACTTC.

The chain uses TRBV5-4 and TRBJ1-1; 7 nucleotides match TRBD1. The trim removed 4 bases at V and 3 bases at J, leaving 6 bases unmatched. The CDR3 extends over 14 amino acids. Germline CDR1 reads SGHNT; CDR2 reads YYREEE (reference sequence). The CDR3 DNA reads TGTGCCAGCAGCCGACCGGGACAGCACACTGAAGCTTTCTTT. Translation: CASSRPGQHTEAFF.

The CDR3 is CASSDWTGANEKLFF. CDR3 bases: TGTGCCAGCAGCGACTGGACAGGGGCTAATGAAAAACTGTTTTTT. The rearrangement joins TRBV5-8 to TRBJ1-4; 9 bases line up with TRBD1. V lost 4 bases and J lost 3; bases outside the gene matches: 4. CDR3 length equals 15 residues. Germline CDR1 and CDR2: SGHTS and YDEGEE.

This clone was recorded only once. This chain joins TRBV6-4 and TRBJ1-5, with D possibly being TRBD1 (5 bases). The germline V gene has CDR1 MRHNA and CDR2 SNTAGT. The length of the CDR3 is 15 residues. Trimming removed 3 bases from V and 6 bases from J, with 15 bases in between. In DNA, the CDR3 is TGTGCCAGCAGTGAAGTGGCAGGGCTGGGTCAGCCCCAGCATTTT. Its protein product is CASSEVAGLGQPQHF.

This clone showed up just once. The V gene is TRBV19, the J gene TRBJ2-1; 10 positions agree with TRBD1. The CDR3 contains 15 residues. CDR1 and CDR2 from the germline V gene are LNHDA and SQIVND (reference sequence). V shed 5 bases, J shed 9 bases, and the junction held 10 bases outside the gene matches. CDR3 coding DNA: TGTGCCAGTAGTTTGGGACAGGGGATAGTCGGTGAGCAGTTCTTC. Its protein is CASSLGQGIVGEQFF.

The chain carries TRBV25-1 and TRBJ2-7, with TRBD1 as a possible D gene (6 bases). V lost 2 bases and J 0 bases, leaving 8 bases between the germline ends. This CDR3 comprises 14 residues. Germline lookup yields CDR1 MGHDK and CDR2 SYGVNS. The DNA for the CDR3 is TGTGCCAGCAGTGAAGGGGGCGGCTCCTACGAGCAGTACTTC. Its translation is CASSEGGGSYEQYF.

The chain has TRBV23-1 and TRBJ2-7, with D perhaps TRBD1 (6 bases). TRBV23-1 carries the ORF label, with uncertain function. The CDR3 is made up of 13 amino acids. V was cut by 7 bases and J by 3 bases, with 13 bases left in between. For the CDR3, the DNA is TGCGCCAGCACATATACAGGGAACTACGAGCAGTACTTC. Its protein is CASTYTGNYEQYF.

J is TRBJ2-7 and V is TRBV7-3; D ambiguous. Between the trimmed V and J ends, which lost 0 bases and 0 bases, there was a span of 9 bases. CDR3 length: 15 amino acids. Germline assignment: CDR1 SGHTA and CDR2 FQGTGA. This CDR3 reads CASSLTFGNSYEQYF. The CDR3 region has the DNA TGTGCCAGCAGCTTAACGTTTGGCAACTCCTACGAGCAGTACTTC.